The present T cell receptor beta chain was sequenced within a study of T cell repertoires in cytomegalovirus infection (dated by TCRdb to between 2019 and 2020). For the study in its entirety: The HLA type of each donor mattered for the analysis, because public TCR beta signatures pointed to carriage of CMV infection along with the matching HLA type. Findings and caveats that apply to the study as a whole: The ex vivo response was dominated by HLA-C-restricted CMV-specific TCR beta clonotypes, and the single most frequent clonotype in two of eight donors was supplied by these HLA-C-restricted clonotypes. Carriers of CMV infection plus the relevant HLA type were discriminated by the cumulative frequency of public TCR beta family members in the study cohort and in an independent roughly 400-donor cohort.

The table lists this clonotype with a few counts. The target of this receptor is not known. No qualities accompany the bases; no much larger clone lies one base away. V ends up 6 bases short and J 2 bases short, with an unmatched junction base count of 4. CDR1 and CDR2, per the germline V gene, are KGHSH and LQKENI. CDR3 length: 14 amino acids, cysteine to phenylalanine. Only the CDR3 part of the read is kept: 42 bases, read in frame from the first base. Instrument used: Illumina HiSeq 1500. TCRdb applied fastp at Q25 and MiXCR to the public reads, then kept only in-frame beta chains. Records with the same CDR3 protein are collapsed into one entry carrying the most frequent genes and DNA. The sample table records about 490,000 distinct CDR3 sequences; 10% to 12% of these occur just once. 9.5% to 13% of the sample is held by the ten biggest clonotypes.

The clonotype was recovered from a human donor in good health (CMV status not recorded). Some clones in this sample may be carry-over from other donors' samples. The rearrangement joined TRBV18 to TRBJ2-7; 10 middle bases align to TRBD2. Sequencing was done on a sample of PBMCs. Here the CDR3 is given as CASSMTSGPYEQYF. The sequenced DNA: TGTGCCAGCTCCATGACTAGCGGGCCCTACGAGCAGTACTTC.